The source of this T cell receptor beta chain is a study of blood T cell repertoires in COVID-19. The protocol was immunoSEQ multiplex PCR, while the TCRdb copy is restricted to in-frame clones and leaves out a portion. The sample carries 380,000 or so clones, 88% recorded once. This clone appeared a single time. V lost 3 bases and J 0 bases, leaving 14 bases between the germline ends. Germline V gene lookup returns CDR1 SGHAT and CDR2 FQNNGV. The CDR3 is 16 residues long. The sequence was obtained from a woman between 40 and 50 years old with acute COVID-19. Sample: PBMCs or T cells enriched from blood (not recorded which). The chain links TRBV11-2 to TRBJ1-2; a weak D match, TRBD1 (5 bases). The DNA of the CDR3 is TGTGCCAGCAGCTTTCCCGGTGACAGATCTAACTATGGCTACACCTTC. Its translation is CASSFPGDRSNYGYTF.